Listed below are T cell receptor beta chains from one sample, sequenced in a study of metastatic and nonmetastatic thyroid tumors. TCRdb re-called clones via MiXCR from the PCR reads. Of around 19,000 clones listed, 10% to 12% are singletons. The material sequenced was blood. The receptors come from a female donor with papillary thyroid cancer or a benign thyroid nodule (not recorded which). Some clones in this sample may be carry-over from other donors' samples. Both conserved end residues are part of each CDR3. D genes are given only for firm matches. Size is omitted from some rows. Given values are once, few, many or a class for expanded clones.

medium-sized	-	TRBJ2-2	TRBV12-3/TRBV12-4	CASSFLGELFF	TGTGCCAGCAGTTTCCTCGGGGAGCTGTTTTTT
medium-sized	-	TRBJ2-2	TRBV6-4	CASSDSDTGELFF	TGTGCCAGCAGTGACTCCGACACCGGGGAGCTGTTTTTT
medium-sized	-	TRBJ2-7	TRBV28	CASSFVPRPSSYEQYF	TGTGCCAGCAGTTTCGTCCCGAGACCTAGCTCCTACGAGCAGTACTTC
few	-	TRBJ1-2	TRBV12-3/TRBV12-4	CASSLGDGAYYGYTF	TGTGCCAGCAGTTTAGGGGACGGTGCCTACTATGGCTACACCTTC
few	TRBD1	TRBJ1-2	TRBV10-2	CASSERTGYGYTF	TGCGCCAGCAGTGAGCGGACAGGCTATGGCTACACCTTC
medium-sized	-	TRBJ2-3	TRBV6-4	CASSDSKGGTDTQYF	TGTGCCAGCAGTGACTCGAAAGGGGGCACAGATACGCAGTATTTT
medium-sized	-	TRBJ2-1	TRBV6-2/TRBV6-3	CASQDSYNEQFF	TGTGCCAGCCAGGACAGCTACAATGAGCAGTTCTTC
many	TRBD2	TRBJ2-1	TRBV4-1	CASSQGLADTYNEQFF	TGCGCCAGCAGCCAAGGACTAGCGGACACCTACAATGAGCAGTTCTTC
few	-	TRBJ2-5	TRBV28	CASSHASSDSGEETKYF	TGTGCCAGCAGCCACGCCTCCTCGGACTCTGGAGAGGAGACCAAGTACTTC
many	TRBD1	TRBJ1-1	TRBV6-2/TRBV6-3	CASSCEARQGMNTEAFF	TGTGCCAGCAGTTGCGAAGCCAGACAGGGGATGAACACTGAAGCTTTCTTT
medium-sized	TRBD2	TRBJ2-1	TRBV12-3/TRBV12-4	CASGPGGRAIGEQFF	TGTGCCAGCGGGCCTGGGGGGAGGGCCATTGGTGAGCAGTTCTTC
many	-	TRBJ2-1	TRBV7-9	CASSLSGGVNEQFF	TGTGCCAGCAGCTTATCCGGAGGGGTAAATGAGCAGTTCTTC
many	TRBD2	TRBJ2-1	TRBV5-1	CASSLTSGSIYNEQFF	TGCGCCAGCAGCCTTACTAGCGGGAGTATCTACAATGAGCAGTTCTTC
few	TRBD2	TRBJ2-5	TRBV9	CASSVATSGGWEETQYF	TGTGCCAGCAGCGTAGCGACTAGCGGGGGGTGGGAAGAGACCCAGTACTTC
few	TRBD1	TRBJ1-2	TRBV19	CASSIPEDRDYGYTF	TGTGCCAGTAGTATCCCTGAAGACAGGGACTATGGCTACACCTTC
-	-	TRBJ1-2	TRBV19	CASFDTYQNGYTF	TGTGCCAGTTTCGACACGTATCAGAATGGCTACACCTTC
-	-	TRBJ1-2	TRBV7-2	CASRRGFLRGEGYTF	TGTGCCAGCAGACGGGGTTTCTTGAGGGGTGAGGGCTACACCTTC
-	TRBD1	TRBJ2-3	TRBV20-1	CSARAGTASTDTQYF	TGCAGTGCTAGAGCCGGGACAGCTAGCACAGATACGCAGTATTTT
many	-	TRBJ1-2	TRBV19	CASSMGSFGLYGYTF	TGTGCCAGTAGTATGGGCAGTTTTGGCCTCTATGGCTACACCTTC
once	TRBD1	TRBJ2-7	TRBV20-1	CSAKRDRGTYEQYF	TGCAGTGCTAAAAGGGACAGGGGTACCTACGAGCAGTACTTC
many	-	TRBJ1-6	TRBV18	CASSPPGTGNSPLHF	TGTGCCAGCTCACCTCCCGGGACGGGAAATTCACCCCTCCACTTT
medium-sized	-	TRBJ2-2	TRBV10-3	CAAQARAGELFF	TGTGCCGCACAGGCGAGGGCCGGGGAGCTGTTTTTT
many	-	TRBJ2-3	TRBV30	CAWSHPQGGGDTQYF	TGTGCCTGGAGTCACCCTCAAGGGGGAGGGGATACGCAGTATTTT
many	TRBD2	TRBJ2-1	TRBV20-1	CSASRDYYNEQFF	TGCAGTGCTAGTAGGGACTATTACAATGAGCAGTTCTTC
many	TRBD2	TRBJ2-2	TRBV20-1	CSARDPLAGGEVTGELFF	TGCAGTGCTAGAGACCCCCTAGCGGGAGGTGAAGTCACCGGGGAGCTGTTTTTT
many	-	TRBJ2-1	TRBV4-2	CASSQDAPAGLHNEQFF	TGTGCCAGCAGCCAAGACGCCCCAGCGGGCCTGCACAATGAGCAGTTCTTC
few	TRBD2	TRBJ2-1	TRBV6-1	CASSPGTSGSNEQFF	TGTGCCAGCAGCCCCGGGACTAGCGGGAGTAATGAGCAGTTCTTC
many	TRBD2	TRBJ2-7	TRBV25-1	CASSGGRTYEQYF	TGTGCCAGCAGCGGCGGGAGGACCTACGAGCAGTACTTC
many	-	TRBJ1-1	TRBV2	CASSRNYNTEAFF	TGTGCCAGCAGTCGGAATTACAACACTGAAGCTTTCTTT
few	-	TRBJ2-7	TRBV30	CAWSVTTSPRPYF	TGTGCCTGGAGTGTAACTACTAGCCCCCGACCGTACTTC
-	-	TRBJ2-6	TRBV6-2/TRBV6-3	CASSYTPIWDGSFGANVLTF	TGTGCCAGTAGTTACACCCCGATCTGGGACGGCTCCTTTGGTGCCAACGTCCTGACTTTC
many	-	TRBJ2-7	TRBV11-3	CASSLEGPPHEQYF	TGTGCCAGCAGCTTAGAGGGCCCCCCCCACGAGCAGTACTTC
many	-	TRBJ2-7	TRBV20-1	CSAGLLGREQYF	TGCAGTGCTGGACTACTAGGTCGCGAGCAGTACTTC
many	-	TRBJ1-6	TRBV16	CASSPRGGRVSPLHF	TGTGCCAGCAGCCCTCGGGGTGGCAGGGTTTCACCCCTCCACTTT
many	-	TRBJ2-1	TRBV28	CAAIGPTVSYNEQFF	TGTGCCGCAATAGGGCCCACGGTCTCCTACAATGAGCAGTTCTTC
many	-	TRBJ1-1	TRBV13	CASSPGGAYTEAFF	TGTGCCAGCAGCCCTGGGGGGGCGTACACTGAAGCTTTCTTT
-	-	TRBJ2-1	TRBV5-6	CASSSSGWRPWGEQFF	TGTGCCAGCAGCTCCTCGGGGTGGCGGCCCTGGGGTGAGCAGTTCTTC
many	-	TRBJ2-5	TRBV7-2	CASSLDPGDQETQYF	TGTGCCAGCAGCTTAGACCCGGGAGACCAAGAGACCCAGTACTTC
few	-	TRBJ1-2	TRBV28	CATPTEGIVNGYTF	TGTGCCACCCCCACGGAGGGGATTGTCAATGGCTACACCTTC
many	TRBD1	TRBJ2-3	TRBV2	CASSTSDRESTDTQYF	TGTGCCAGCAGTACCTCGGACAGGGAGAGCACAGATACGCAGTATTTT